The 30 T cell receptor beta chains in this list originate from one sample, sequenced in a study of identical twins' blood T cells. One entry per CDR3 protein, called by TCRdb with MiXCR from the 5' RACE reads. The table records fewer than 450,000 distinct CDR3 sequences, approximately 30% of them present only once. The sample consisted of PBMCs. These TCRs come from a woman between 18 and 50 years old in good health.

This clonotype appeared a few times. The rearrangement uses TRBV10-3 and TRBJ2-7, with D perhaps given as TRBD1 or TRBD2 (5 bases each). Germline values: CDR1 ENHRY, CDR2 SYGVKD. There are 11 residues in the CDR3. V was clipped by 4 bases and J by 5 bases, with 6 bases between them. In nucleotides, the CDR3 is TGTGCCATCAGTGGGGGGAACGAGCAGTACTTC. Translation gives CAISGGNEQYF.

This clonotype turned up a few times. The rearrangement joins TRBV11-2 to TRBJ2-3, with D possibly being TRBD1 or TRBD2 (5 bases each). Trimming pared 5 bases from V and 10 bases from J, leaving 19 bases between. CDR1 is SGHAT and CDR2 is FQNNGV in the germline V gene. This CDR3 comprises 14 residues. The CDR3, as DNA: TGTGCCAGCAGCCTTAGGATGGGGGAGTTAGCGCAGTATTTT. Protein: CASSLRMGELAQYF.

V is TRBV6-5 and J is TRBJ2-2, with 7 bases fitting TRBD1. After removal of 0 bases from V and 6 bases from J, the junction contained 10 bases not matched to a gene. CDR3 size: 17 residues. Germline V lookup: CDR1 MNHEY, CDR2 SVGAGI. The CDR3 spells CASSYSMGRTGSGELFF. As DNA, the CDR3 is TGTGCCAGCAGTTACTCGATGGGTCGGACAGGTTCCGGGGAGCTGTTTTTT.

Only a few counts were recorded for this clonotype. The chain is built from TRBV20-1 and TRBJ2-2, with a tentative D call TRBD2 (6 bases). The V gene lost 6 bases and the J gene lost 2 bases, with 10 bases spanning the gap. CDR3 length equals 13 residues. Germline V gene data show CDR1 as DFQATT and CDR2 as SNEGSKA (reference sequence). CDR3 region: CSARLGNTGELFF. The CDR3 coding sequence is TGCAGTGCAAGACTAGGAAACACCGGGGAGCTGTTTTTT.

In its sample, this clonotype was seen a few times. The CDR3 loop is CSARPGSNQPQHF. The CDR3 coding sequence is TGCAGTGCTAGACCGGGCAGCAATCAGCCCCAGCATTTT. V and J are TRBV20-1 and TRBJ1-5; D is unclear. Germline-derived CDR1 and CDR2 are DFQATT and SNEGSKA (reference sequence). Trimming stripped 2 bases from V and 1 base from J, with 6 bases between. The CDR3 covers 13 residues.

The chain combines TRBV5-5 with TRBJ2-1; D may be TRBD1 or TRBD2 (5 bases each). Germline values: CDR1 SGHKS, CDR2 YYEKEE (reference sequence). Trimming removed 3 bases at V and 3 bases at J, with 13 bases between. This CDR3 is 15 amino acids long. The CDR3 DNA reads TGTGCCAGCAGCTATTCCGGGACCCACTACAATGAGCAGTTCTTC. This sequence encodes CASSYSGTHYNEQFF.

This clonotype was detected only a few times. The chain couples TRBV18 to TRBJ1-1, with no clear D. The germline V and J ends were trimmed by 3 bases and 6 bases, with 8 bases remaining between them. Germline assignment: CDR1 KGHSH and CDR2 LQKENI. CDR3 length: 12 amino acids. CDR3 coding DNA: TGTGCCAGCTCACCTAATATCGCTGAAGCTTTCTTT. It translates to CASSPNIAEAFF.

This clonotype was observed many times. The chain links TRBV29-1 to TRBJ2-7, with 14 bases fitting TRBD2. This CDR3 has 14 residues. J gave up 5 bases and V 7 bases, and 7 bases lay outside the gene matches. From germline, CDR1 is SQVTM and CDR2 ANQGSEA. Written as DNA, the CDR3 is TGCAGCGCCGGGACTAGCGGGGGAAAAAACGAGCAGTACTTC. Residues: CSAGTSGGKNEQYF.

The rearrangement links TRBV11-2 to TRBJ2-1; perhaps TRBD2 as D (6 bases). V lost 5 bases and J lost 4, with 24 bases in between. The CDR3 is 18 amino acids. Germline values: CDR1 SGHAT, CDR2 FQNNGV. Here the CDR3 DNA reads TGTGCCAGCAGCCCCTCCCGGTGGGGGGTGCGGGTTTACAATGAGCAGTTCTTC. Its translation is CASSPSRWGVRVYNEQFF.

This clonotype showed up just a few times. V gene TRBV29-1 combines with J gene TRBJ2-2; 9 bases are a match to TRBD2. This CDR3 is built from 15 residues. Trimming took 4 bases from V and 4 from J; bases not matched to a gene: 7. Germline CDR1 reads SQVTM; CDR2 reads ANQGSEA. For the CDR3, the DNA is TGCAGCGTTGGGGGCCTAGCGGGGAGCACCGGGGAGCTGTTTTTT. This encodes CSVGGLAGSTGELFF.

The chain is built from TRBV10-3 and TRBJ1-5; no clear D. The CDR3 contains 15 residues. Germline V CDR1 and CDR2: ENHRY, SYGVKD. Trimming pared 0 bases from V and 3 bases from J, leaving 9 bases between. The CDR3 DNA follows: TGTGCCATCAGTGAGTCCGGCAGTCTCAATCAGCCCCAGCATTTT. Translated: CAISESGSLNQPQHF.

The chain uses TRBV5-1 and TRBJ2-1, with 11 bases matching TRBD2. This CDR3 region has 15 residues. After removal of 4 bases from V and 9 bases from J, the junction contained 9 bases not matched to a gene. CDR1 is SGHRS and CDR2 is YFSETQ in the germline V gene. As DNA, the CDR3 is TGCGCCAGCAGCGGAACTAGCGGGAGTAGGACTGAGCAGTTCTTC. Translation gives CASSGTSGSRTEQFF.

The chain employs TRBV20-1 and TRBJ1-2; D not resolved. Between the trimmed V and J ends, which lost 6 bases and 3 bases, there was a span of 11 bases. The germline V gene has CDR1 DFQATT and CDR2 SNEGSKA (reference sequence). The CDR3 runs 12 residues. The CDR3 sequence: CSAPDRHYGYTF. The CDR3 DNA reads as TGCAGTGCCCCCGACCGTCACTATGGCTACACCTTC.

This sequence joins TRBV19 and TRBJ1-5, with 7 bases lining up with TRBD1. The CDR3 is 13 amino acids. In germline, CDR1 is LNHDA, CDR2 SQIVND (reference sequence). V shed 9 bases, J shed 11 bases, and the junction held 13 bases outside the gene matches. CDR3 in amino acids: CASGYTGAWSQHF. In DNA, the CDR3 is TGTGCCAGCGGATATACAGGGGCTTGGTCCCAGCATTTT.

CDR3 region: CASSDMGGSSYEQYF. CDR3 nucleotides: TGTGCCAGCAGTGACATGGGGGGGAGCTCCTACGAGCAGTACTTC. J is TRBJ2-7 and V is TRBV6-1; 7 bases align to TRBD2. This CDR3 is built from 15 residues. Trimming took 3 bases from V and 0 from J; bases not matched to a gene: 5. Germline assignment: CDR1 MNHNS and CDR2 SASEGT.

This clonotype was counted between two and nine times. The chain is built from TRBV12-5 and TRBJ1-5, with D unresolved. The CDR3 contains 12 residues. Germline lookup yields CDR1 LGHNT and CDR2 FRNRAP. Trimming took off 1 base at V and 4 bases at J, with 2 bases between the two ends. The DNA of the CDR3 is TGTGCTAGTGGTTTGGGAAATCAGCCCCAGCATTTT. Translated, it gives CASGLGNQPQHF.

This chain uses TRBV6-5 with TRBJ2-5; 8 bases align to TRBD1. Germline CDR1 reads MNHEY; CDR2 reads SVGAGI. J lost 5 bases, V lost 5 bases, and 4 bases had no gene match. The CDR3 extends over 13 amino acids. CDR3 coding DNA: TGTGCCAGCAGTCCGACAGGGGCTGAGACCCAGTACTTC. As protein: CASSPTGAETQYF.

This clonotype occurred a few times. The rearrangement joins TRBV7-9 to TRBJ2-2, with D possibly being TRBD1 (5 bases). V was shortened by 1 base and J by 7 bases, with 13 bases between the two germline ends. This CDR3 spans 15 amino acids. Germline V CDR1 and CDR2: SEHNR, FQNEAQ (reference sequence). The CDR3 DNA reads TGTGCCAGCAGCTTAGTCCCAGGGTTGAACGGGGAGCTGTTTTTT. This encodes CASSLVPGLNGELFF.

The gene calls are TRBV5-1 and TRBJ1-1, with D possibly being TRBD1 (5 bases). CDR3 length: 13 amino acids. Per germline, CDR1 SGHRS and CDR2 YFSETQ. V lost 4 bases, J lost 7 bases, and 14 bases lay in between. The CDR3 coding sequence is TGCGCCAGCAGCATGTGCAGGGAAAATGAAGCTTTCTTT. Amino acids: CASSMCRENEAFF. Variable domain in full (rest from reference TRBV5-1 and TRBJ1-1): KAGVTQTPRYLIKTRGQQVTLSCSPISGHRSVSWYQQTPGQGLQFLFEYFSETQRNKGNFPGRFSGRQFSNSRSEMNVSTLELGDSALYLCASSMCRENEAFFGQGTRLTVV.

V usage is TRBV30 and J usage is TRBJ1-2; D gene ambiguous. The CDR3 sequence is 14 residues long. Trimming removed 8 bases at V and 10 bases at J, with 26 bases between. Germline V gene sequence: CDR1 GTSNPN, CDR2 SVGIG (reference sequence). Written as DNA, the CDR3 is TGTGCCGGACGGCAGCAGCCCTTTTCATTTGACTACACCTTC. Protein sequence: CAGRQQPFSFDYTF.

The chain joins TRBV14 to TRBJ1-3; D gene unclear. Germline CDR1 SGHDN, CDR2 FVKESK. The CDR3 has 15 amino acids. Trimming removed 1 base at V and 2 bases at J, with 9 bases between. The CDR3 sequence is CASSQVGGAGNTIYF. DNA of the CDR3: TGTGCCAGCAGCCAAGTTGGCGGAGCTGGAAACACCATATATTTT.

The V call is TRBV19, the J call TRBJ1-2, with D possibly matching TRBD1 (5 bases). Trimming left V 3 bases short and J 5 bases short, with 19 bases between. CDR1 and CDR2 from the germline V gene are LNHDA and SQIVND (reference sequence). The CDR3 length is 16 residues. In DNA, the CDR3 is TGTGCCAGTAGTATCCTTCCCCAGGGCGCCGGTTATGGCTACACCTTC. Translated: CASSILPQGAGYGYTF.

This clonotype was counted ten times or more. The chain carries TRBV5-1 and TRBJ1-5; 7 bases are shared with TRBD1. The trim removed 4 bases at V and 5 bases at J, leaving 6 bases unmatched. This CDR3 spans 14 amino acids. The germline V gene has CDR1 SGHRS and CDR2 YFSETQ. The CDR3 protein is CASSPWTGDQPQHF. The CDR3 DNA reads as TGCGCCAGCAGCCCATGGACAGGCGATCAGCCCCAGCATTTT.

The chain carries TRBV20-1 and TRBJ2-1; 10 bases map to TRBD2. The CDR3 covers 16 residues. Germline loops: CDR1 DFQATT, CDR2 SNEGSKA (reference sequence). J gave up 2 bases and V 1 base, and 5 bases lay outside the gene matches. This CDR3 is CSARGPGLATYNEQFF. In DNA, the CDR3 is TGCAGTGCTAGAGGTCCGGGACTAGCGACCTACAATGAGCAGTTCTTC.

The rearrangement uses TRBV20-1 and TRBJ2-3; 8 bases agree with TRBD1. The V segment lost 3 bases and the J segment 1 base; nucleotides outside the gene matches: 6. Germline CDR1 DFQATT, CDR2 SNEGSKA (reference sequence). There are 15 residues in the CDR3. The CDR3: CSASIPGQGTDTQYF. The CDR3 DNA is TGCAGTGCTAGCATTCCGGGACAGGGCACAGATACGCAGTATTTT.

As regards this clonotype: An end of the junction does not agree with germline; a read error may underlie this. The J gene is TRBJ2-2, the V gene TRBV24-1; D could derive from TRBD1 or TRBD2 (5 bases each). Germline CDR1 KGHDR, CDR2 SFDVKD. This CDR3 is built from 14 residues. The CDR3 coding sequence is TGTGCCACCAGTGATTTTAGGGGCACCGGGGAGCAGTTTTTT. Protein sequence: CATSDFRGTGEQFF.

Concerning this clonotype itself: A much more abundant neighbour one base away suggests this may be a read error. The genes are TRBV10-1 and TRBJ2-7; D uncertain. Germline values: CDR1 WNHNN, CDR2 SYGVQD (reference sequence). V was clipped by 4 bases and J by 4 bases, with 8 bases between them. The CDR3 covers 12 residues. CDR3 region: CASSADVYEQYF. CDR3 in DNA: TGCGCCAGCAGTGCGGACGTATACGAGCAGTACTTC.

This chain joins TRBV6-6 and TRBJ1-6; unclear D gene. From germline, CDR1 is MNHNY and CDR2 SVGAGI (reference sequence). Trimming shortened V by 0 bases and J by 4 bases, and 10 bases separated the two germline ends. The CDR3 consists of 16 residues. DNA of the CDR3: TGTGCCAGCAGTTACTCGACTGGGGTTTATAATTCACCCCTCCACTTT. Its protein product is CASSYSTGVYNSPLHF.

The chain couples TRBV20-1 to TRBJ2-1, with a possible D match to TRBD2 (5 bases). CDR3 length: 12 residues. V lost 2 bases to trimming and J lost 15 bases, with 17 bases between them. Germline V lookup: CDR1 DFQATT, CDR2 SNEGSKA (reference sequence). The CDR3 DNA reads as TGCAGTGCTAGATGGACTTCTCCTTCTCGGTTCTTC. Translation: CSARWTSPSRFF.

This clonotype was found a few times. J is TRBJ2-1 and V is TRBV7-9; D is perhaps TRBD1 or TRBD2 (6 bases each). The CDR3 is made up of 13 amino acids. Trimming stripped 6 bases from V and 6 bases from J, with 12 bases between. CDR1 and CDR2 from the germline V gene are SEHNR and FQNEAQ (reference sequence). This chain's CDR3 is CASRSGATNEQFF. The CDR3 bases are TGTGCCAGCAGATCGGGGGCCACCAATGAGCAGTTCTTC.